This T cell receptor (beta chain) is from a study of shared clonotypes between healthy human individuals. The overall study: There were three CD4 naive, three CD4 memory, two CD8 naive and one CD8 memory plates per donor. Overall study results and limits: As a rule, naive subsets had a larger estimated richness than memory subsets.

The CDR3 runs to 15 residues. The V gene end was trimmed by 8 bases and the J gene end by 6 bases; junction bases not matched to a gene: 10. Germline CDR1 and CDR2: KGHSH and LQKENI. A note on this clone: The antigen is undetermined.

In the sorted-subset replicate PCRs, around 220 ng DNA, roughly 30,000 T cell genomes, was used. Assay: immunoSEQ multiplex PCR; the TCRdb copy retains only in-frame clones and omits some. The data contain 2 million to 2.5 million clones, roughly 91% of them singletons. Naivety among CD8 cells was defined by CD45RO negativity and positive CCR7 selection, thereby excluding terminally differentiated effector memory CD45RA+ cells. This TCR was sampled from a young man in good health. Some clones in this sample may be carry-over from other donors' samples. Sequencing was carried out using naive CD8+ T cells from PBMCs. This rearrangement joins TRBV18 to TRBJ2-1; 10 nucleotides line up with TRBD2. CDR3 coding DNA: TGTGCCAGCCTCAAGTTGGCTAGCGGGAGCAATGAGCAGTTCTTC. Translating gives CASLKLASGSNEQFF.